This TCR beta chain derives from a study of blood T cell repertoires in COVID-19. The CDR3 contains 17 residues. J was trimmed by 1 base and V by 7 bases; bases with no gene match: 11. CDR1 is MDHEN and CDR2 is SYDVKM in the germline V gene. Measured with immunoSEQ multiplex PCR; TCRdb has only the in-frame clones, and not every one. This sample has about 160,000 clones, with approximately 90% found just once. J is TRBJ2-5 and V is TRBV28; TRBD1 matches 11 bases. Sequenced material: peripheral blood. This receptor was taken from a woman in her sixties or seventies with COVID-19, enrolled during active disease. Here the CDR3 DNA reads TGTGCCAGCAAGTTTACCCCCGGGACAGGGGGCCAAGAGACCCAGTACTTC. Protein product: CASKFTPGTGGQETQYF. The full variable domain, rest sourced from reference TRBV28 and TRBJ2-5, is DVKVTQSSRYLVKRTGEKVFLECVQDMDHENMFWYRQDPGLGLRLIYFSYDVKMKEKGDIPEGYSVSREKKERFSLILESASTNQTSMYLCASKFTPGTGGQETQYFGPGTRLLVL.